A selection of T cell receptor beta chains follows, all from one sample in a study of T-cell reconstitution after alpha-beta-depleted transplantation in children. Each CDR3 protein is one row after TCRdb ran MiXCR on the PCR reads. The table records roughly 250,000 distinct CDR3 sequences, 6.5% to 10% of them present only once. The sequencing used PBMCs, mostly from graft donor cells, collected 180 days after TCRalphabeta/CD19-depleted stem cell transplant. Source of these receptors: a male patient younger than 18 who had a stem cell transplant for acute lymphoblastic leukemia, so the T cells may come from the graft donor. Both conserved end residues are part of each CDR3. D genes are given only for firm matches. The size entry is marked missing in some rows and otherwise reads once, few, many or a size class.

TRBJ1-1 many TRBV29-1 . TGCAGCGTTGCGGGGACTCTGTCTGTTGAGGCTTTCTTT CSVAGTLSVEAFF
TRBJ2-5 many TRBV10-3 . TGTGCCATCAGTGAGGGGGTCCAAGAGACCCAGTACTTC CAISEGVQETQYF
TRBJ1-5 many TRBV2 . TGTGCCAGCAGTCTCGCCCTACGTAGGCAGCCCCAGCATTTT CASSLALRRQPQHF
TRBJ2-1 . TRBV19 . TGTGCCACCGTTCGGAAAGGGGTCGGAGGGAATGAGCAGTTCTTC CATVRKGVGGNEQFF
TRBJ1-6 few TRBV21-1 . TGTGCCAGCAGCAAATGGTCGGTTATAGCCCTCCACTTT CASSKWSVIALHF
TRBJ2-3 few TRBV3-1 TRBD1 TGTGCCTCCTGCCAAGCCAGGGGGCCTACAGATACGCAGTATTTT CASCQARGPTDTQYF
TRBJ1-1 many TRBV7-9 . TGTGCCAGCAGCTTAGGCGGGCCGGGAACTGAAGCTTTCTTT CASSLGGPGTEAFF
TRBJ2-1 many TRBV5-4 TRBD1 TGTGCCAGCAGCCGACAGGGGGATGAGCAGTTCTTC CASSRQGDEQFF
TRBJ2-1 . TRBV19 . TGTGCCAGTAGTGTCGGCGTTGTGCAGTTCTTC CASSVGVVQFF
TRBJ2-3 many TRBV4-3 . TGCGCCAGCAGCCACCTAAGGGCAAGCAAATATACGCAGTATTTT CASSHLRASKYTQYF
TRBJ2-4 many TRBV20-1 TRBD2 TGCAGTGCGTCAGGGACTAGTGGGGCCAAAAACATTCAGTACTTC CSASGTSGAKNIQYF
TRBJ2-5 many TRBV20-1 TRBD2 TGCAGTGCTAGAGATGCGGGAGGGCCGGGGGAGACCCAGTACTTC CSARDAGGPGETQYF
TRBJ1-1 many TRBV5-1 TRBD1 TGCGCCAGCAGCTTGGAAGGGGGCAGAGAAGCTTTCTTT CASSLEGGREAFF
TRBJ2-5 many TRBV7-9 . TGTGCCAGCAGCTTCATCCAAGAGACCCAGTACTTC CASSFIQETQYF
TRBJ1-1 many TRBV7-2 TRBD1 TGTGCCAGCAGCCGCTTTGACAGGGGCCCCACTGAAGCTTTCTTT CASSRFDRGPTEAFF
TRBJ2-1 many TRBV12-3/TRBV12-4 . TGTGCCAGCAGCCAGGGACTGACGAATGAGCAGTTCTTC CASSQGLTNEQFF
TRBJ1-1 many TRBV7-2 TRBD1 TGTGCAACCGGGACAGCTCATGAAGCTTTCTTT CATGTAHEAFF
TRBJ1-2 many TRBV29-1 . TGCAGCGCCGGATATGGCTACACCTTC CSAGYGYTF
TRBJ2-3 many TRBV2 TRBD1 TGTGCCAGCAGTAGGGGACCCACCGGGACAGGGGGTGGTGGAGATACGCAGTATTTT CASSRGPTGTGGGGDTQYF
TRBJ2-7 many TRBV14 . TGTGCCAGCAGCCAAGTTTTCAGCTACGAGCAGTACTTC CASSQVFSYEQYF
TRBJ2-3 many TRBV6-1 . TGTGCCAGCAGACTACCCGGGGGCACAGATACGCAGTATTTT CASRLPGGTDTQYF
TRBJ2-7 many TRBV20-1 TRBD1 TGCAGTGCTAGAGCCTTCGGACAGGGAAAATCCTACGAGCAGTACTTC CSARAFGQGKSYEQYF
TRBJ2-2 many TRBV11-1 . TGTGCCAGCAGCTCCCGACTAGGCGGAACCGGGGAGCTGTTTTTT CASSSRLGGTGELFF
TRBJ2-5 many TRBV12-3/TRBV12-4 . TGTGCCAGCAGTGAGACTAGTTCGGGGGAGACCCAGTACTTC CASSETSSGETQYF
TRBJ1-5 few TRBV23-1 TRBD1 TGCGCCAGCAGTTTTTTGGGACAGGGACCTAGGCCCCAGCATTTT CASSFLGQGPRPQHF
TRBJ2-7 many TRBV5-6 TRBD1 TGTGCCAGCAGCTTGCACAACAGGGGCTACTACGAGCAGTACTTC CASSLHNRGYYEQYF
TRBJ2-2 many TRBV5-1 . TGCGCCAGCACCCGGCCGGGACATCAATTGGCGGGCGGGGAGCTGTTTTTT CASTRPGHQLAGGELFF
TRBJ1-4 many TRBV28 . TGTGCCAGCACCCCTAGGCAGGGAATAAGAGAAAAACTGTTTTTT CASTPRQGIREKLFF
TRBJ1-1 many TRBV4-1 TRBD1 TGCGCCAGCAGCCAAAACCCGGGGACAGGCTTGGGGACTGAAGCTTTCTTT CASSQNPGTGLGTEAFF
TRBJ2-1 . TRBV12-3/TRBV12-4 TRBD2 TGTGCCACCGACAGCGGGGGGACGGGCTACAATGAGCAGTTCTTC CATDSGGTGYNEQFF
TRBJ2-2 many TRBV20-1 . TGCAGTGCTTCCCAGTCCAACACCGGGGAGCTGTTTTTT CSASQSNTGELFF
TRBJ2-3 many TRBV20-1 . TGCAGTGCTACCGAGGGCCGGGAAGATACGCAGTATTTT CSATEGREDTQYF
TRBJ1-5 many TRBV27 . TGTGCCAGCAGCTATCAGCTCAATCAGCCCCAGCATTTT CASSYQLNQPQHF
TRBJ2-5 many TRBV24-1 . TGTGCCACCAGTGACCCCGGGACACACCAAGAGACCCAGTACTTC CATSDPGTHQETQYF
TRBJ2-7 many TRBV10-3 . TGTGCCATCAGTGCGGGGACTCAAGGCGAGCAGTACTTC CAISAGTQGEQYF
TRBJ1-3 many TRBV7-2 . TGTGCCAGCAGCTCGTTCCGGCCTGCCTCTGGAAACACCATATATTTT CASSSFRPASGNTIYF
TRBJ2-7 many TRBV7-2 TRBD1 TGTGCCAGCAGCTCATACAGGGGGCAATACGAGCAGTACTTC CASSSYRGQYEQYF
TRBJ2-7 few TRBV5-8 . TGTGCCAGCAGCTTAAGTGGGGGAAGCGGCTACGAGCAGTACTTC CASSLSGGSGYEQYF
TRBJ2-2 many TRBV29-1 . TGCAGCGTGAGCCCCCAGGCGAACACCGGGGAGCTGTTTTTT CSVSPQANTGELFF
TRBJ2-7 . TRBV2 . TGTGCCAGCAGGAGGGGGAACTACGAGCAGTACTTC CASRRGNYEQYF
TRBJ2-7 many TRBV4-1 . TGCGCCAGCAGCCAAGATACGGCACTAGCATACTACGAGCAGTACTTC CASSQDTALAYYEQYF
TRBJ2-7 many TRBV7-2 TRBD2 TGTGCCAGCAGCTTATTCTCGACTAGCGGGGATAACGAGCAGTACTTC CASSLFSTSGDNEQYF
TRBJ2-7 many TRBV5-1 . TGCGCCAGCAGCTTGGATGAGCGGGCCTACGAGCAGTACTTC CASSLDERAYEQYF
TRBJ2-3 many TRBV9 TRBD2 TGTGCCAGCAGCGTAGGACTCATCCGGGACTACCTCACAGATACGCAGTATTTT CASSVGLIRDYLTDTQYF
TRBJ1-5 many TRBV10-3 . TGTGCCACCCGACAGTATAGCAATCAGCCCCAGCATTTT CATRQYSNQPQHF
TRBJ2-3 many TRBV5-1 . TGCGCCAGCAGACGATCAGATACGCAGTATTTT CASRRSDTQYF
TRBJ1-4 . TRBV12-3/TRBV12-4 . TGTGCCAGCAGTTTCGGGTACCGAGGAGGGGAAAAACTGTTTTTT CASSFGYRGGEKLFF
TRBJ2-3 many TRBV20-1 . TGCAGTGCTAGAGCCTTACAGGGCCTCACAGATACGCAGTATTTT CSARALQGLTDTQYF
TRBJ2-2 many TRBV12-3/TRBV12-4 . TGTGCCAGCAGCCGCTATGAACCCGGGGAGCTGTTTTTT CASSRYEPGELFF
TRBJ1-5 . TRBV28 . TGTGCCAGCAGTTCTCACGGCGTCTGGGGTTATAGCAATCAGCCCCAGCATTTT CASSSHGVWGYSNQPQHF
TRBJ1-1 many TRBV12-3/TRBV12-4 . TGTGCCAGCAGTTTAAGGGGGGTCGAAGCTTTCTTT CASSLRGVEAFF
TRBJ2-2 few TRBV28 TRBD1 TGTGCCGCTAACAGGGGGCTTAACACCGGGGAGCTGTTTTTT CAANRGLNTGELFF
TRBJ1-6 many TRBV27 . TGTGCCAGCAGTTTCGGGACGGTGAATAATTCACCCCTCCACTTT CASSFGTVNNSPLHF
TRBJ2-2 many TRBV6-2/TRBV6-3 TRBD1 TGTGCCAGCACCCGGACAGGACACACCGGGGAGCTGTTTTTT CASTRTGHTGELFF
TRBJ2-7 . TRBV2 . TGTGCCAGCAGTGAAGCCAAGGGTTACTACGAGCAGTACTTC CASSEAKGYYEQYF